This is a list of T cell receptor beta chains from one sample in a study of cytomegalovirus exposure and HLA in healthy donors. Here immunoSEQ multiplex PCR was the method, and the copy in TCRdb shows in-frame clones only, minus some. The table has 100,000 to 150,000 clones, less than 85% seen once. Input material: PBMCs. Receptors were obtained from a woman in her thirties or forties in good health and CMV-seropositive. The CDR3 runs from the conserved cysteine through the conserved F or W. D genes are given only for firm matches. A row's size may be missing; if present it is once, few, many or a size class.

J gene: TRBJ2-7
V gene: TRBV7-8
clone size: -
D gene: -
CDR3 DNA: TGTGCCAGCACGCAGGGGTTCGACGAGCAGTACTTC
CDR3 protein: CASTQGFDEQYF

J gene: TRBJ2-2
V gene: TRBV7-2
clone size: -
D gene: -
CDR3 DNA: TGTGCCAGCAGACCGGCGGCGGGGAGTCGGGCCACCGGGGAGCTGTTTTTT
CDR3 protein: CASRPAAGSRATGELFF

J gene: TRBJ1-1
V gene: TRBV18
clone size: -
D gene: TRBD1
CDR3 DNA: TGTGCCAGCTCAAAGGACAGGGGGAACACTGAAGCTTTCTTT
CDR3 protein: CASSKDRGNTEAFF

J gene: TRBJ2-5
V gene: TRBV28
clone size: few
D gene: -
CDR3 DNA: TGTGCCAGCAGTCTGGGGTTGGGGGGGGCCCAAGAGACCCAGTACTTC
CDR3 protein: CASSLGLGGAQETQYF

J gene: TRBJ2-7
V gene: TRBV5-6
clone size: few
D gene: TRBD1
CDR3 DNA: TGTGCCAGCAGCTTGGGTGGACAGGGGGCGTTCTACGAGCAGTACTTC
CDR3 protein: CASSLGGQGAFYEQYF

J gene: TRBJ2-1
V gene: TRBV5-1
clone size: -
D gene: TRBD2
CDR3 DNA: TGCGCCAGCAGATCGGGGGGGGGAATGGCCTACAATGAGCAGTTCTTC
CDR3 protein: CASRSGGGMAYNEQFF

J gene: TRBJ1-6
V gene: TRBV28
clone size: -
D gene: -
CDR3 DNA: TGTGCCAGCAGTTCTACCGGGACAAAACAAAATTCACCCCTCCACTTT
CDR3 protein: CASSSTGTKQNSPLHF

J gene: TRBJ1-1
V gene: TRBV9
clone size: -
D gene: -
CDR3 DNA: TGTGCCAGCAGCGTAGTTAGCGGCCGAGCTTTCTTT
CDR3 protein: CASSVVSGRAFF

J gene: TRBJ1-2
V gene: TRBV6-6
clone size: -
D gene: TRBD1
CDR3 DNA: TGTGCCAGCAGTTACGAAGGGACAGGGAGCGGCTACACCTTC
CDR3 protein: CASSYEGTGSGYTF

J gene: TRBJ2-2
V gene: TRBV7-2
clone size: once
D gene: -
CDR3 DNA: TGTGCCAGCAGCTTGCGGCCTTACCTCGCCGGGGAGCTGTTTTTT
CDR3 protein: CASSLRPYLAGELFF

J gene: TRBJ1-1
V gene: TRBV4-1
clone size: few
D gene: TRBD1
CDR3 DNA: TGCGCCAGCAGCCAATCCGCCCCGGACAGGCTCATGAACACTGAAGCTTTCTTT
CDR3 protein: CASSQSAPDRLMNTEAFF

J gene: TRBJ1-2
V gene: TRBV5-1
clone size: -
D gene: -
CDR3 DNA: TGCGCCAGCAGTCCGTCGGGCTATGGCTACACCTTC
CDR3 protein: CASSPSGYGYTF

J gene: TRBJ2-7
V gene: TRBV28
clone size: -
D gene: -
CDR3 DNA: TGTGCCAGCAGCCCCCTGTGGCAGGGTGGCAACGAGCAGTACTTC
CDR3 protein: CASSPLWQGGNEQYF

J gene: TRBJ1-1
V gene: TRBV5-1
clone size: -
D gene: -
CDR3 DNA: TGCGCCAGCAGCTTAGTCGGAGGAATGAACACTGAAGCTTTCTTT
CDR3 protein: CASSLVGGMNTEAFF

J gene: TRBJ2-7
V gene: TRBV9
clone size: -
D gene: -
CDR3 DNA: TGTGCCAGCAGCGTAGCAGCCCTAGAGGGCTACGAGCAGTACTTC
CDR3 protein: CASSVAALEGYEQYF

J gene: TRBJ2-1
V gene: TRBV12-5
clone size: -
D gene: -
CDR3 DNA: TGTGCTAGTGGTGGGGACTTATCCTACAATGAGCAGTTCTTC
CDR3 protein: CASGGDLSYNEQFF

J gene: TRBJ2-5
V gene: TRBV28
clone size: -
D gene: TRBD2
CDR3 DNA: TGTGCCAGCAGCCGCTCTTCTAGCGGGAGTGGGACCCAGTACTTC
CDR3 protein: CASSRSSSGSGTQYF

J gene: TRBJ2-3
V gene: TRBV6-4
clone size: -
D gene: -
CDR3 DNA: TGTGCCAGCAGTCTACTAGCAGCGAAATCAGATACGCAGTATTTT
CDR3 protein: CASSLLAAKSDTQYF

J gene: TRBJ2-3
V gene: TRBV18
clone size: once
D gene: -
CDR3 DNA: TGTGCCAGCTCACCGGGCAGTCAATCAGATACGCAGTATTTT
CDR3 protein: CASSPGSQSDTQYF

J gene: TRBJ1-1
V gene: TRBV7-3
clone size: -
D gene: -
CDR3 DNA: TGTGCCAGCAGGCCAGGGGCCGCGTCCACTGAAGCTTTCTTT
CDR3 protein: CASRPGAASTEAFF

J gene: TRBJ2-2
V gene: TRBV9
clone size: -
D gene: -
CDR3 DNA: TGTGCCAGCAGCGTAGCCGGGGGAGCCGGGGCCGGGGAGCTGTTTTTT
CDR3 protein: CASSVAGGAGAGELFF